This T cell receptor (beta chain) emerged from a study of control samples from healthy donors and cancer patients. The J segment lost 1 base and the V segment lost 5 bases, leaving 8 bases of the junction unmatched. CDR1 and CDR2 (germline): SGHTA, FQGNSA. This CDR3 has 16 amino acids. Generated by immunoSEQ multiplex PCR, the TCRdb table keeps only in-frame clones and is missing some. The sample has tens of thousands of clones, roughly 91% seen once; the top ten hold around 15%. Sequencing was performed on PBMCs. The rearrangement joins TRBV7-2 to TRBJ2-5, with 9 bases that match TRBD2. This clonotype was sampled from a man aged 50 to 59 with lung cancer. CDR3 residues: CASSLGAGGRQETQYF. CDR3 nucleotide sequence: TGTGCCAGCAGCCTAGGCGCGGGGGGGCGCCAAGAGACCCAGTACTTC.